This TCR beta chain was retrieved from a study of blood T cell repertoires in COVID-19. The cohort comprised adults aged roughly 18 to 90 years residing in about two dozen US areas. Membership in each cohort depended on participant-reported clinical history. Those designated as exposed participants met a COVID-19 case within 2 weeks before study entry. Repertoires were generated with immunoSEQ multiplex PCR, while TCRdb's copy carries only in-frame clones and drops some. This table has 200,000 or so clones, over 70% appearing once. Germline lookup yields CDR1 SGHRS and CDR2 YFSETQ. CDR3 size: 14 residues. V was pared by 4 bases and J by 6 bases, with 14 bases between.

The TCR originated in a woman in her thirties who had been exposed to COVID-19. The rearrangement uses TRBV5-1 and TRBJ2-1; no reliable D call. The sample was PBMCs or T cells enriched from blood (not recorded which). The CDR3 coding sequence is TGCGCCAGCAGCCTGCAGGCTGGAACCAATGAGCAGTTCTTC. It codes for CASSLQAGTNEQFF.